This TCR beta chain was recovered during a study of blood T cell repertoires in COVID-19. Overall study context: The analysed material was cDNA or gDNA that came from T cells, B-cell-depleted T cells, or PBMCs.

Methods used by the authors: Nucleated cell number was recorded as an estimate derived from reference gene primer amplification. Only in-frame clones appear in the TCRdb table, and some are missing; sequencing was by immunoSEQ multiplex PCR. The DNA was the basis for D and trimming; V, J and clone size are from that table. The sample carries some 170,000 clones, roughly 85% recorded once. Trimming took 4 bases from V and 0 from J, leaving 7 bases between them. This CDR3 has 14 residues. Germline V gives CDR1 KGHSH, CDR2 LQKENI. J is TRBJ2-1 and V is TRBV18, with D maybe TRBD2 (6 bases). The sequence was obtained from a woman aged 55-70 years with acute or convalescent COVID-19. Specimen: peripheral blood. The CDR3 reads CASSREDSYNEQFF. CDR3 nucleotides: TGTGCCAGCTCACGGGAGGACTCCTACAATGAGCAGTTCTTC.